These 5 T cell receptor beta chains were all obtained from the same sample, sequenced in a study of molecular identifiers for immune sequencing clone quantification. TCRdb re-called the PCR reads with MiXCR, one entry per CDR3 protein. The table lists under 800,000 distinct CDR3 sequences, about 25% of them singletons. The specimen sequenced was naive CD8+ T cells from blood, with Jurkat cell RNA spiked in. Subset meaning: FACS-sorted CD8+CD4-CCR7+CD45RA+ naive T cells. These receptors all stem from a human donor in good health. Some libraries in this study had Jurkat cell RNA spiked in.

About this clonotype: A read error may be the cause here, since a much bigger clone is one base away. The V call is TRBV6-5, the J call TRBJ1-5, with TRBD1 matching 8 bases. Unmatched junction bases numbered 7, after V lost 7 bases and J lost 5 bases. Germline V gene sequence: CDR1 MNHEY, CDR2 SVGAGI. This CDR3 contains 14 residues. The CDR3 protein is CASKVDRDDQPQHF. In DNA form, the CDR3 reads TGTGCCAGCAAGGTGGACAGGGATGATCAGCCCCAGCATTTT.

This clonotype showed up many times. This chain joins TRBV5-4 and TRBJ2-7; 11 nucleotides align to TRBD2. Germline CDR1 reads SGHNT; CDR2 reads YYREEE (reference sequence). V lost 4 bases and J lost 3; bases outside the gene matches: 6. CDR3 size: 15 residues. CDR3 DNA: TGTGCCAGCAGCCCTCGGGGGACTAGCGGCTACGAGCAGTACTTC. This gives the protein CASSPRGTSGYEQYF. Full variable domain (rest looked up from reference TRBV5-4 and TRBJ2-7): ETGVTQSPTHLIKTRGQQVTLRCSSQSGHNTVSWYQQALGQGPQFIFQYYREEENGRGNFPPRFSGLQFPNYSSELNVNALELDDSALYLCASSPRGTSGYEQYFGPGTRLTVT.

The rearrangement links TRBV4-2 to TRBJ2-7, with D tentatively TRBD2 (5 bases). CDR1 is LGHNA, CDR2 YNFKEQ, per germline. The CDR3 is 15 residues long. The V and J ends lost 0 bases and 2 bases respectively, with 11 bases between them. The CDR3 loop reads CASSQESSGAYEQYF. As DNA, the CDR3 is TGTGCCAGCAGCCAAGAAAGCAGCGGTGCCTACGAGCAGTACTTC.

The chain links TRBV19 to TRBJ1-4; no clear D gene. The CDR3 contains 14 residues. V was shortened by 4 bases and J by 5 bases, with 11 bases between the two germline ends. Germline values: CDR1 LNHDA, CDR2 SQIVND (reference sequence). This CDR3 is CASSTVSPNEKLFF. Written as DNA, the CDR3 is TGTGCCAGTAGTACGGTGTCCCCGAATGAAAAACTGTTTTTT.

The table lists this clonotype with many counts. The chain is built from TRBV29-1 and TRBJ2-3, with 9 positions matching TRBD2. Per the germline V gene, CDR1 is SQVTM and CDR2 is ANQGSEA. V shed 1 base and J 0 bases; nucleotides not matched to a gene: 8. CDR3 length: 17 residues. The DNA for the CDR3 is TGCAGCGTTGAAGTTTCTAGCGGGATGGTGAGCACAGATACGCAGTATTTT. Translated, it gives CSVEVSSGMVSTDTQYF.